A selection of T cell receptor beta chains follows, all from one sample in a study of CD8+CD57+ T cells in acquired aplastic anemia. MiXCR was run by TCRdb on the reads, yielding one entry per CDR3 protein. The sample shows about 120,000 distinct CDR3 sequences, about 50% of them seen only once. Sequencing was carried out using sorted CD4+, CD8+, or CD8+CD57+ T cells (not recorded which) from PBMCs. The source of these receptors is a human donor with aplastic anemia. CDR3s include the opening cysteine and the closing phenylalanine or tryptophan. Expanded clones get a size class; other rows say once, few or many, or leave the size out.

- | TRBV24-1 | CATSDPTRDSTGTDTQYF
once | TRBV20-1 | CSAKGGGYYNSPLHF
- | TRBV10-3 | CAISERGENTEAFF
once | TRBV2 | CASSVDGPRTGELFF
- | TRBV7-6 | CASSSGTGYEQYF
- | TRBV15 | CATSRDLGGRSPLHF
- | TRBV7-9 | CASSLAEEGGGETQYF
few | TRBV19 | CASTTGTGAYEQYF
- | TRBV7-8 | CASTRRWEKETQYF
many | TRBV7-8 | CASSPLASALPRELFF
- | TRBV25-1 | CASSDRAPSGANVLTF
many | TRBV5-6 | CASSLEGSLEAFF
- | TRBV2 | CASTGYSNQPQHF
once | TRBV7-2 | CASANRGTYEQYF
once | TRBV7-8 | CASSLALGHSQAQHF
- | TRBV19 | CASSLRDTQYF
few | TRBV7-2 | CASSLGRAGFF
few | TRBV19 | CASLGLFGNTIYF
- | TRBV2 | CASSLVGVTGEQYF
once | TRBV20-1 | CSAATGSKLNTEAFF
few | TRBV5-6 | CASSDNRGNTGELFF
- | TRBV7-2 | CASSLAETDTQYF
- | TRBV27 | CASSLSGSMNTEAFF
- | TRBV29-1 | CSGETSGRPNEQFF
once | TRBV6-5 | CASSSGTGSEKPFF
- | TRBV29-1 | CSVGQLSSYEQYF
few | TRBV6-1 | CASRGGSRGLTRNSPLHF
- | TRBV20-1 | CSARSLNTPDRGPTDTQYF
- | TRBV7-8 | CASSLGGYSYEQYF
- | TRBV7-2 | CASSSGRGLSYEQYF
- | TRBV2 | CASGTGGSSGNTIYF
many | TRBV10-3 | CAILGGDYEQYF
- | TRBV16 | CASSHGQDYEQYF
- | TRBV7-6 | CASSSDRIAYEQYF
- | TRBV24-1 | CASVESSNQPQHF